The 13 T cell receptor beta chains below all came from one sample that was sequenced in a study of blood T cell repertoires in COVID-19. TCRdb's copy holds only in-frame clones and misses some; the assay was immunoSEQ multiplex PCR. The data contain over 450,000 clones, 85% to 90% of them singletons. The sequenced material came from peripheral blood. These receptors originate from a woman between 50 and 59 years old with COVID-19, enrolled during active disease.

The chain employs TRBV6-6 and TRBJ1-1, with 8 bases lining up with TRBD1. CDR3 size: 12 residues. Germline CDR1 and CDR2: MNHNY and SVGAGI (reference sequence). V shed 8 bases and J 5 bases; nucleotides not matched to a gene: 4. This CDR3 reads CASGQGDTEAFF. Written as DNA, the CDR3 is TGTGCCAGCGGACAGGGCGATACTGAAGCTTTCTTT.

The CDR3: CASSLARGAGEQYF. The CDR3 DNA reads as TGTGCCAGCAGCTTAGCCAGGGGTGCTGGCGAGCAGTACTTC. The V call is TRBV11-2, the J call TRBJ2-7; tentative D call: TRBD1 (6 bases). This CDR3 comprises 14 residues. V shed 1 base and J shed 6 bases, with 13 bases lying between them. Germline V gene data show CDR1 as SGHAT and CDR2 as FQNNGV.

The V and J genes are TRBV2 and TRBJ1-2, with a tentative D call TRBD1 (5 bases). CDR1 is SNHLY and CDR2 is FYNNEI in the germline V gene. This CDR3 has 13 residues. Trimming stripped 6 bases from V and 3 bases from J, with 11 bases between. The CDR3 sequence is CASRQARDYGYTF. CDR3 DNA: TGTGCCAGCAGACAGGCAAGAGACTATGGCTACACCTTC.

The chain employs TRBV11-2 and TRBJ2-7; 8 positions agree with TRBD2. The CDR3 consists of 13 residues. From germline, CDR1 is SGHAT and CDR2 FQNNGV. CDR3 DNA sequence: TGTGTAACCTCAGTCCGGGGGGGTTACGAGCAGTACTTC. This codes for CVTSVRGGYEQYF.

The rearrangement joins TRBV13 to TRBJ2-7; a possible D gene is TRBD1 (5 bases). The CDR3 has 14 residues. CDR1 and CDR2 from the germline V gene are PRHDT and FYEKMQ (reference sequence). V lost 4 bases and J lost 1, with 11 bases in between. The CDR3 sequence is CASSSMTESYEQYF. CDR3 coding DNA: TGTGCCAGCAGCTCGATGACAGAATCCTACGAGCAGTACTTC.

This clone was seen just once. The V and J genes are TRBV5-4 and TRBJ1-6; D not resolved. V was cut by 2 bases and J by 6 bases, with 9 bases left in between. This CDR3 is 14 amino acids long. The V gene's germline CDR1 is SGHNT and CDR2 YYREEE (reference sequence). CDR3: CASSFADFNSPLHF. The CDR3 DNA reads TGTGCCAGCAGCTTTGCGGATTTTAATTCACCCCTCCACTTT.

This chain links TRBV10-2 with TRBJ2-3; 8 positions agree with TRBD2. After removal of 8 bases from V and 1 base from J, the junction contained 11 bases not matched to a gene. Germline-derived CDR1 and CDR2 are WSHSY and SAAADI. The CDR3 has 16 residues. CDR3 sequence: CASSSSGGAGTDTQYF. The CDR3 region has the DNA TGCGCCAGCTCAAGCTCGGGGGGGGCCGGCACAGATACGCAGTATTTT.

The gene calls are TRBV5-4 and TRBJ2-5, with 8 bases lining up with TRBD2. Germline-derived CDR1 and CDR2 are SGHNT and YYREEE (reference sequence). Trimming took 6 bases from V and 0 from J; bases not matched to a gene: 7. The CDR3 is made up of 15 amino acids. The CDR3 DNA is TGTGCCAGCACCTCGGGGGGGACGTACCAAGAGACCCAGTACTTC. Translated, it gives CASTSGGTYQETQYF.

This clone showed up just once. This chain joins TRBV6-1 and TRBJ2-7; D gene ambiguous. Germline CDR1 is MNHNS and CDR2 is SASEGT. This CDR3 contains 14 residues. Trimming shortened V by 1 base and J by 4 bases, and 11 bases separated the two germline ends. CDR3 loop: CASSEDFLSYEQYF. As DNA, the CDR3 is TGTGCCAGCAGTGAAGACTTTCTATCTTACGAGCAGTACTTC.

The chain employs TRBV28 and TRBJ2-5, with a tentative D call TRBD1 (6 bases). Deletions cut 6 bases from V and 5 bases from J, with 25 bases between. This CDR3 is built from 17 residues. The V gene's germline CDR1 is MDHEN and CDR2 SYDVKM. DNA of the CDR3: TGTGCCAGCAGACAAGACCCAGGGGAGCTCCGTTGGGAGACCCAGTACTTC. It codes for CASRQDPGELRWETQYF.

The CDR3 spells CASSERFFGTRLNSPLHF. CDR3 DNA: TGTGCCAGCAGTGAAAGGTTTTTCGGGACACGGCTAAATTCACCCCTCCACTTT. V and J are TRBV2 and TRBJ1-6, with D perhaps matching TRBD1 (6 bases). V gave up 2 bases and J gave up 7 bases, with 21 bases separating them. Germline V gives CDR1 SNHLY, CDR2 FYNNEI. The CDR3 loop spans 18 amino acids.

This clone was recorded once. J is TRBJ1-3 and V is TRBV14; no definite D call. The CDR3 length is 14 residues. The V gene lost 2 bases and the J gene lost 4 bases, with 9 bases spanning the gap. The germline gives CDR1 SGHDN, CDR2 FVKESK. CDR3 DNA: TGTGCCAGCAGCCAATTGTCCGTCGGAAACACCATATATTTT. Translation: CASSQLSVGNTIYF. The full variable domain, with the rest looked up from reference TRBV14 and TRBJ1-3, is EAGVTQFPSHSVIEKGQTVTLRCDPISGHDNLYWYRRVMGKEIKFLLHFVKESKQDESGMPNNRFLAERTGGTYSTLKVQPAELEDSGVYFCASSQLSVGNTIYFGEGSWLTVV.

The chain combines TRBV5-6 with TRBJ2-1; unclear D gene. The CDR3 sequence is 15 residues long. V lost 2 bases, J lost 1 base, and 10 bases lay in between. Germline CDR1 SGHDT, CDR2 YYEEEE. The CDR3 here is CASSFLSASYNEQFF. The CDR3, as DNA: TGTGCCAGCAGCTTCTTATCAGCGTCCTACAATGAGCAGTTCTTC.